A single sample is the source of the 2 T cell receptor beta chains below, sequenced in a study of T cell responses to AZD1222 COVID-19 vaccine. The data were produced by immunoSEQ multiplex PCR, yet TCRdb's version contains in-frame clones alone and is incomplete. The profile shows approximately 220,000 clones, more than 85% of them singletons. The source material was peripheral blood, sampled on day 0 of MenACWY control vaccination. The receptors originated from an adult in good health.

The gene calls are TRBV12-3 or TRBV12-4 and TRBJ1-2; D not resolved. The CDR3 has 13 residues. Trimming stripped 5 bases from V and 2 bases from J, with 9 bases between. CDR3 amino acids: CASSPILNYGYTF. The DNA of the CDR3 is TGTGCCAGCAGTCCGATCCTGAACTATGGCTACACCTTC.

This chain joins TRBV3-1 (or the pseudogene TRBV3-2) and TRBJ1-5; 8 bases are a match to TRBD1. Trimming cost V 6 bases and J 2 bases; bases outside gene matches: 3. CDR3 size: 14 residues. Germline-derived CDR1 and CDR2 are LGHDT and YNNKEL (reference sequence). In nucleotides, the CDR3 is TGTGCCAGCAGTCCAGGGGGCGGCAATCAGCCCCAGCATTTT. Protein sequence: CASSPGGGNQPQHF.